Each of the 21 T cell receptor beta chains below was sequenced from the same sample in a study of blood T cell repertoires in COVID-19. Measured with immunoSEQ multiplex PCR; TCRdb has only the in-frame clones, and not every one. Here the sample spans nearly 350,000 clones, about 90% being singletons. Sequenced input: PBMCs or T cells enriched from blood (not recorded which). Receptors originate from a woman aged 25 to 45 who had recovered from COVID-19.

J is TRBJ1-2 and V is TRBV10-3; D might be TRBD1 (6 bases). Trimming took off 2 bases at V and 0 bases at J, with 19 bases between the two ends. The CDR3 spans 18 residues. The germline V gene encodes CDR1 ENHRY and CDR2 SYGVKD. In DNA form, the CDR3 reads TGTGCCATCAGTGAGCATCCGGGGACAACCCTTTCTAACTATGGCTACACCTTC. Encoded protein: CAISEHPGTTLSNYGYTF.

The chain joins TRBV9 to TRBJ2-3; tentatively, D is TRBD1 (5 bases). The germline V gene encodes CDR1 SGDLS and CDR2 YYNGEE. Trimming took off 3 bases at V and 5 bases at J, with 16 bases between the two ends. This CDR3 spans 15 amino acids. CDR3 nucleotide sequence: TGTGCCAGCAGCGCGACCCCCAAAAGGGGAGATACGCAGTATTTT. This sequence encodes CASSATPKRGDTQYF.

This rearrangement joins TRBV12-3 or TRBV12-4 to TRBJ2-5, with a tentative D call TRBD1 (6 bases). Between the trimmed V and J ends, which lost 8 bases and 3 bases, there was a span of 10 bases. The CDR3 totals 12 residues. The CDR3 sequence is CASGTTKETQYF. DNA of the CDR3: TGTGCCAGCGGGACAACCAAAGAGACCCAGTACTTC.

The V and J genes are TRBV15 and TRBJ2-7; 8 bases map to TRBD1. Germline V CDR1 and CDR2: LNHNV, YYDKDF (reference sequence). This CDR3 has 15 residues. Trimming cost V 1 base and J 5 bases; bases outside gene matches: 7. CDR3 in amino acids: CATSRAGTGGDEQYF. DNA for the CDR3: TGTGCCACCAGCAGAGCCGGGACAGGAGGCGACGAGCAGTACTTC.

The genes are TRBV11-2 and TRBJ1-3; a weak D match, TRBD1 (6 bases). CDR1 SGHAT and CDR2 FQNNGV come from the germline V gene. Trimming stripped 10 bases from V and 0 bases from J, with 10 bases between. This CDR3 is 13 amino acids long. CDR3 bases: TGTGCCACCGGGACACGCTCTGGAAACACCATATATTTT. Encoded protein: CATGTRSGNTIYF.

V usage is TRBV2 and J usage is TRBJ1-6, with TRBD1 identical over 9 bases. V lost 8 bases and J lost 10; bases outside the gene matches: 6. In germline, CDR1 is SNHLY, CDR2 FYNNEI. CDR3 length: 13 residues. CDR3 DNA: TGTGCCAGCGGCCGGGACAGGGACTCACCCCTCCACTTT. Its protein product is CASGRDRDSPLHF.

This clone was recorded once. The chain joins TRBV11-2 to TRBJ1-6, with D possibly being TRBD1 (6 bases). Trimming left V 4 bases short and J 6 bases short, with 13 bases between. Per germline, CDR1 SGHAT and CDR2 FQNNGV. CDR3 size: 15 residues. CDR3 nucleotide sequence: TGTGCCAGCAGCTGGCAGGGGTTGGGTAATTCACCCCTCCACTTT. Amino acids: CASSWQGLGNSPLHF.

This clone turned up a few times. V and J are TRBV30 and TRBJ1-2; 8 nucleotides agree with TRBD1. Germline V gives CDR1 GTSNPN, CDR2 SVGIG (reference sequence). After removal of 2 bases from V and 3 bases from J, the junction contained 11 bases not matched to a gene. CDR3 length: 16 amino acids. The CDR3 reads CAWSPPGQANYYGYTF. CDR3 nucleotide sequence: TGTGCCTGGAGTCCCCCGGGACAGGCTAACTACTATGGCTACACCTTC.

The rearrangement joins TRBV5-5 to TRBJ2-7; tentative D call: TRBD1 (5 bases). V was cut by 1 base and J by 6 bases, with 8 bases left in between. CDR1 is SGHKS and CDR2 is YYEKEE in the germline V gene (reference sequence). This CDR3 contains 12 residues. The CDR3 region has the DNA TGTGCCAGCAGCTTGAAGGGGCTCGAGCAGTACTTC. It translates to CASSLKGLEQYF.

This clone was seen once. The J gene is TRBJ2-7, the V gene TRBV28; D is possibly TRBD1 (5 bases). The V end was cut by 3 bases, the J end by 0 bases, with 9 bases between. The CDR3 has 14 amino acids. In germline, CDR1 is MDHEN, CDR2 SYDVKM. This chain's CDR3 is CASSFARASYEQYF. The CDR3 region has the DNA TGTGCCAGCAGTTTCGCCAGGGCCTCCTACGAGCAGTACTTC.

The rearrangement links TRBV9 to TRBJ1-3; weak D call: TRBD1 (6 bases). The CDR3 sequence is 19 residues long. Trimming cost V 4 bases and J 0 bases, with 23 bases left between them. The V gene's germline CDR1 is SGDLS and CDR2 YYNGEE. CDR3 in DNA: TGTGCCAGCAGCATAAACCAGATCCGGGGGGGCCCCTCTGGAAACACCATATATTTT. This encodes CASSINQIRGGPSGNTIYF.

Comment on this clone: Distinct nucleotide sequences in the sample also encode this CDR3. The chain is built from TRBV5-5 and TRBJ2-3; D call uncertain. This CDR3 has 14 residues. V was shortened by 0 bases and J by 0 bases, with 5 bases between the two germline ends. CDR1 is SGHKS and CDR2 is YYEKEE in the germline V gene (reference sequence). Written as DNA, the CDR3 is TGTGCCAGCAGCTTGGACGGTAGCACAGATACGCAGTATTTT. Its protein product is CASSLDGSTDTQYF.

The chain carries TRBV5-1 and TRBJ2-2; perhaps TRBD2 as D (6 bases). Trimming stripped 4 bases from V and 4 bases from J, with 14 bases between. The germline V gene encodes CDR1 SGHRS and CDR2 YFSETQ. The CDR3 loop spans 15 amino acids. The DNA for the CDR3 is TGCGCCAGCAGCCCCGCGGGGCCGAGCACCGGGGAGCTGTTTTTT. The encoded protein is CASSPAGPSTGELFF.

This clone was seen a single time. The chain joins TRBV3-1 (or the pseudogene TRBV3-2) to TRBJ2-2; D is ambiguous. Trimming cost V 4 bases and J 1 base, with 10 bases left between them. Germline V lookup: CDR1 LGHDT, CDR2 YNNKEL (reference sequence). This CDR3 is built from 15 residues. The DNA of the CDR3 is TGTGCCAGCAGCCCGGAGAGTTTGAACACCGGGGAGCTGTTTTTT. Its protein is CASSPESLNTGELFF.

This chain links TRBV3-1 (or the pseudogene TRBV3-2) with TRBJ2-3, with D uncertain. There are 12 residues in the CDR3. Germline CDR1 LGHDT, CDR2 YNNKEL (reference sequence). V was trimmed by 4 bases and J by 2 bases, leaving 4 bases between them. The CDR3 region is CASSLLTDTQYF. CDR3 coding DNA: TGTGCCAGCAGCCTACTCACAGATACGCAGTATTTT.

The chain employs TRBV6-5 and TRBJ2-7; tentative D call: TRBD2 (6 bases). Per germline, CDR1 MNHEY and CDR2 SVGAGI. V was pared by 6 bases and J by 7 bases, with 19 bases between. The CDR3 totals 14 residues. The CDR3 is CASSRDPRGREQYF. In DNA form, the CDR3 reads TGTGCCAGCAGCCGGGACCCCAGAGGGAGGGAGCAGTACTTC.

Written as DNA, the CDR3 is TGTGCCACCAGTGACCAGGGAAACACCATATATTTT. Its protein is CATSDQGNTIYF. The J gene is TRBJ1-3, the V gene TRBV24-1; no clear D gene. V shed 4 bases and J shed 4 bases, with 4 bases lying between them. The CDR3 contains 12 residues. Per the germline V gene, CDR1 is KGHDR and CDR2 is SFDVKD.

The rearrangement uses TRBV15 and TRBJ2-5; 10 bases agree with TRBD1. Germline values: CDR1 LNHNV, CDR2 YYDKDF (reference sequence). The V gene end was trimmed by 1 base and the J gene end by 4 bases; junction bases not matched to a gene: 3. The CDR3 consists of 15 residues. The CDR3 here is CATSRGDRGRETQYF. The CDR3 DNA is TGTGCCACCAGCAGAGGTGACAGGGGGCGAGAGACCCAGTACTTC.

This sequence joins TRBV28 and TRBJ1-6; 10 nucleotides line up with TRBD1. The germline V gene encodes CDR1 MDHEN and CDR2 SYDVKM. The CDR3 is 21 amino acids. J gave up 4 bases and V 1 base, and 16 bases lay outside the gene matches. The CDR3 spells CASSLSPGGTGVGTYNSPLHF. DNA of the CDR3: TGTGCCAGCAGTTTATCCCCGGGGGGGACAGGGGTGGGAACGTATAATTCACCCCTCCACTTT.

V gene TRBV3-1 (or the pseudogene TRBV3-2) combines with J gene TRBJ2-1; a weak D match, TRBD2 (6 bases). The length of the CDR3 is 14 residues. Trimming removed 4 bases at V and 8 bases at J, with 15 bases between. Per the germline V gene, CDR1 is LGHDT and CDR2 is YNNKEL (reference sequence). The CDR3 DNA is TGTGCCAGCAGCCCAACGAGGTGGGGGGATGAGCAGTTCTTC. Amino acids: CASSPTRWGDEQFF.

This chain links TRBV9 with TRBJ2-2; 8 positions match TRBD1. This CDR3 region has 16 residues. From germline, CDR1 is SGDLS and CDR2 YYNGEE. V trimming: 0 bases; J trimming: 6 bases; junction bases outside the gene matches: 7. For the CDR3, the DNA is TGTGCCAGCAGCGTAGATTGGACAGGGAGGCCCGGGGAGCTGTTTTTT. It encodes CASSVDWTGRPGELFF. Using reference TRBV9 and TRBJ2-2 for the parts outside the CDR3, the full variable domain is DSGVTQTPKHLITATGQRVTLRCSPRSGDLSVYWYQQSLDQGLQFLIQYYNGEERAKGNILERFSAQQFPDLHSELNLSSLELGDSALYFCASSVDWTGRPGELFFGEGSRLTVL.